What follows are 23 T cell receptor beta chains derived from one specimen sequenced in a study of shared clonotypes between healthy human individuals (dated by TCRdb to about 2020). Libraries were built with the immunoSEQ multiplex PCR assay. TCRdb obtained this table from immuneACCESS and retained in-frame rearrangements with V and J assigned. These tables miss some clones; where compared with another copy, unresolved V genes account for less than half of the shortfall, and the remainder is unexplained. In this sample the table shows millions of clones, more than 80% of which occur a single time. The ten largest clonotypes hold 0.3% to 0.4% of the sample. The sequenced sample was naive CD4+ T cells from PBMCs. The sample's cell subset or site label, decoded: CD45RA+ positively selected. These receptors were taken from a man aged 18 to 30 in good health. Some clones in this sample may be carry-over from other donors' samples.

The V gene is TRBV28, the J gene TRBJ1-1, with a tentative D call TRBD1 (5 bases). Germline V lookup: CDR1 MDHEN, CDR2 SYDVKM. V shed 5 bases and J shed 0 bases, with 16 bases lying between them. The CDR3 is 16 residues long. In nucleotides, the CDR3 is TGTGCCAGCAGTACCATTGGGCAGGGACTGAACACTGAAGCTTTCTTT. This codes for CASSTIGQGLNTEAFF.

This clone was seen just once. The chain is built from TRBV11-2 and TRBJ1-4, with unresolved D. Germline V gene data show CDR1 as SGHAT and CDR2 as FQNNGV. The CDR3 is 14 residues long. V lost 1 base and J lost 6, with 9 bases in between. In DNA form, the CDR3 reads TGTGCCAGCAGCTTAGCTGGGTCTTATGAAAAACTGTTTTTT. It translates to CASSLAGSYEKLFF.

CDR3 protein: CASRDATWTEAFF. The CDR3 DNA is TGTGCCAGCAGAGACGCCACTTGGACTGAAGCTTTCTTT. The chain recombines TRBV12-1 with TRBJ1-1. TRBV12-1 is designated a pseudogene. This CDR3 spans 13 amino acids.

The CDR3 protein is CAAGGINYGYTF. The CDR3 DNA reads TGTGCTGCCGGAGGGATCAATTATGGCTACACCTTC. The rearrangement joins TRBV6-1 to TRBJ1-2; D gene uncertain. Per germline, CDR1 MNHNS and CDR2 SASEGT. The CDR3 loop spans 12 amino acids.

The chain has TRBV10-3 and TRBJ1-5, with D unclear. V was trimmed by 2 bases and J by 0 bases, leaving 8 bases between them. CDR1 is ENHRY and CDR2 is SYGVKD in the germline V gene. The CDR3 has 15 residues. CDR3 coding DNA: TGTGCCATCAGTGAGAAACAGAATAGCAATCAGCCCCAGCATTTT. This sequence encodes CAISEKQNSNQPQHF.

This clone was detected once. CDR3 bases: TGTGCCAGTGGTCGGACAGGCTCCTACGAGCAGTACTTC. Translated, it gives CASGRTGSYEQYF. The chain combines TRBV2 with TRBJ2-7; 7 nucleotides line up with TRBD1. The J segment lost 0 bases and the V segment lost 9 bases, leaving 5 bases of the junction unmatched. From germline, CDR1 is SNHLY and CDR2 FYNNEI. The CDR3 consists of 13 residues.

This chain links TRBV5-8 with TRBJ1-2; TRBD1 is a possible D gene (5 bases). The CDR3 loop spans 14 amino acids. The germline V gene encodes CDR1 SGHTS and CDR2 YDEGEE. V was pared by 3 bases and J by 2 bases, with 11 bases between. In nucleotides, the CDR3 is TGTGCCAGCAGCTCTTTCAAGGGGAACTATGGCTACACCTTC. This gives the protein CASSSFKGNYGYTF.

The V and J genes are TRBV6-6 and TRBJ2-1, with 9 bases fitting TRBD2. The CDR3 is made up of 15 amino acids. The ends lost 8 bases at V and 6 bases at J; junction bases unmatched: 11. Per the germline V gene, CDR1 is MNHNY and CDR2 is SVGAGI (reference sequence). CDR3 coding DNA: TGTGCCAGCTTATTAGCGGGAGCTCGGCCCAATGAGCAGTTCTTC. Residues: CASLLAGARPNEQFF.

The chain employs TRBV28 and TRBJ1-1, with 8 bases identical to TRBD1. The CDR3 has 14 amino acids. CDR1 and CDR2 from the germline V gene are MDHEN and SYDVKM. J was trimmed by 3 bases and V by 11 bases; bases with no gene match: 11. The CDR3 spells CAGRNRGSYTEAFF. DNA for the CDR3: TGTGCCGGCCGAAACAGGGGGAGTTACACTGAAGCTTTCTTT.

CDR3 region: CASSLFASGSSHEQFF. The CDR3 DNA sequence: TGTGCCAGCAGTTTATTTGCCAGCGGGAGCTCCCATGAGCAGTTCTTC. This chain connects TRBV28 to TRBJ2-1; 8 nucleotides line up with TRBD2. Trimming cost V 1 base and J 8 bases; bases outside gene matches: 10. Looked up from germline, CDR1 is MDHEN and CDR2 is SYDVKM. The CDR3 runs 16 residues.

The J gene is TRBJ2-2, the V gene TRBV7-2, with TRBD2 identical over 7 bases. J lost 1 base, V lost 8 bases, and 7 bases had no gene match. Germline assignment: CDR1 SGHTA and CDR2 FQGNSA. The length of the CDR3 is 15 residues. As DNA, the CDR3 is TGTGCCAGCCCCCCGGGAGGCCAGAACACCGGGGAGCTGTTTTTT. This codes for CASPPGGQNTGELFF.

The chain couples TRBV28 to TRBJ1-5; 9 nucleotides agree with TRBD1. Germline V gives CDR1 MDHEN, CDR2 SYDVKM. This CDR3 is built from 16 residues. Trimming at V came to 3 bases and at J to 5 bases, leaving 8 bases not matched to a gene. CDR3 DNA: TGTGCCAGCAGTTTTACAGGGGGCTCGGGGTATCAGCCCCAGCATTTT. It is translated as CASSFTGGSGYQPQHF.

The V call is TRBV5-1, the J call TRBJ1-4; D remains ambiguous. The length of the CDR3 is 15 residues. Trimming pared 5 bases from V and 5 bases from J, leaving 16 bases between. Germline CDR1 SGHRS, CDR2 YFSETQ. The CDR3 DNA reads TGCGCCAGCAGTCGGACTGACCCGTTAAATGAAAAACTGTTTTTT. Its protein is CASSRTDPLNEKLFF.

The rearrangement joins TRBV4-3 to TRBJ2-3; possible D gene TRBD1, 7 bases. The CDR3 sequence is 16 residues long. V was cut by 4 bases and J by 3 bases, with 17 bases left in between. CDR1 and CDR2 from the germline V gene are LGHNA and YSLEER. The CDR3 spells CASSRTEGAGTDTQYF. The CDR3 DNA is TGCGCCAGCAGCCGAACCGAGGGGGCGGGGACAGATACGCAGTATTTT.

The V and J genes are TRBV5-5 and TRBJ1-1; D gene unclear. Trimming cost V 1 base and J 1 base, with 5 bases left between them. The germline V gene has CDR1 SGHKS and CDR2 YYEKEE (reference sequence). There are 13 residues in the CDR3. For the CDR3, the DNA is TGTGCCAGCAGCTTGTATTCGAACACTGAAGCTTTCTTT. It translates to CASSLYSNTEAFF.

The CDR3 here is CASSTRPGPSGNTIYF. CDR3 nucleotides: TGTGCCAGCAGCACGAGACCGGGGCCCTCTGGAAACACCATATATTTT. V and J are TRBV7-9 and TRBJ1-3; perhaps TRBD1 as D (5 bases). Germline V lookup: CDR1 SEHNR, CDR2 FQNEAQ (reference sequence). The CDR3 is 16 residues long. Trimming pared 5 bases from V and 0 bases from J, leaving 14 bases between.

This sequence joins TRBV5-1 and TRBJ2-7, with 9 bases matching TRBD2. The J segment lost 7 bases and the V segment lost 4 bases, leaving 9 bases of the junction unmatched. The CDR3 is 14 residues long. Germline loops: CDR1 SGHRS, CDR2 YFSETQ. The CDR3 region has the DNA TGCGCCAGCAGCAGAATAGCGGGAGTTGGGGAGCAGTACTTC. Its translation is CASSRIAGVGEQYF.

The rearrangement joins TRBV19 to TRBJ2-7; D is possibly TRBD1 or TRBD2 (6 bases each). Trimming removed 1 base at V and 0 bases at J, with 16 bases between. Germline V lookup: CDR1 LNHDA, CDR2 SQIVND (reference sequence). This CDR3 contains 17 residues. CDR3 nucleotides: TGTGCCAGTAGTATAGCCGGGGGACAATCGAGCTCCTACGAGCAGTACTTC. The encoded protein is CASSIAGGQSSSYEQYF. Variable domain in full (rest from reference TRBV19 and TRBJ2-7): DGGITQSPKYLFRKEGQNVTLSCEQNLNHDAMYWYRQDPGQGLRLIYYSQIVNDFQKGDIAEGYSVSREKKESFPLTVTSAQKNPTAFYLCASSIAGGQSSSYEQYFGPGTRLTVT.

This chain joins TRBV5-1 and TRBJ2-3; D possibly uses TRBD1 or TRBD2 (5 bases each). V lost 3 bases and J lost 1, with 12 bases in between. Looked up from germline, CDR1 is SGHRS and CDR2 is YFSETQ. The CDR3 totals 15 residues. The chain's CDR3 is CASSSRGDGTDTQYF. As DNA, the CDR3 is TGCGCCAGCAGCTCCCGAGGGGATGGCACAGATACGCAGTATTTT.

The gene calls are TRBV6-1 and TRBJ2-7; the D gene is possibly TRBD1 (5 bases). V was trimmed by 3 bases and J by 4 bases, leaving 13 bases between them. The CDR3 is made up of 14 amino acids. Germline V gene sequence: CDR1 MNHNS, CDR2 SASEGT. The CDR3 DNA reads as TGTGCCAGCAGTGATCGGCAGGGTTCGTACGAGCAGTACTTC. This sequence encodes CASSDRQGSYEQYF.

This sequence joins TRBV10-3 and TRBJ2-3; 7 bases align to TRBD2. V trimming: 4 bases; J trimming: 5 bases; junction bases outside the gene matches: 6. The germline V gene encodes CDR1 ENHRY and CDR2 SYGVKD. CDR3 size: 14 residues. As DNA, the CDR3 is TGTGCCATCAGTGTATCCGGGGGGAAAGATACGCAGTATTTT. This translates into CAISVSGGKDTQYF.

The V and J genes are TRBV7-2 and TRBJ2-7; 11 bases are shared with TRBD2. Trimming at V came to 3 bases and at J to 5 bases, leaving 0 bases not matched to a gene. The CDR3 runs 13 residues. In germline, CDR1 is SGHTA, CDR2 FQGNSA. In DNA, the CDR3 is TGTGCCAGCAGCTTGACTAGCGGGAACGAGCAGTACTTC. Protein product: CASSLTSGNEQYF.

The chain links TRBV5-1 to TRBJ2-1; D ambiguous. CDR1 and CDR2 (germline): SGHRS, YFSETQ. The CDR3 is made up of 13 amino acids. Trimming cost V 1 base and J 6 bases, with 8 bases left between them. CDR3 residues: CASSLRATNEQFF. The DNA for the CDR3 is TGCGCCAGCAGCTTGCGAGCAACCAATGAGCAGTTCTTC.